The present entry profiles one T cell receptor beta chain with its context. Its specific antigen is unknown. No base quality values were provided; no much bigger clone lies one nucleotide off. This record comes from a study of CD8+CD57+ T cells in acquired aplastic anemia (dated by TCRdb to between 2017 and 2018). Background for the entire study: On average, sorted CD4+ and CD8+ cells yielded approximately 3 ug of extracted DNA, with a range of roughly 0.18 to 27.4 ug. CD8+CD57+ expansion was defined as frequency above the mean frequency observed in healthy subjects.

The CDR3 covers 12 residues, taking in both the cysteine and the phenylalanine. The CDR3 DNA has 36 bases and is translated from base 1. V is shortened by 5 bases, J by 14 bases, and the region joining them spans 15 bases. From a lookup of the germline V gene, CDR1 and CDR2 are SNHLY and FYNNEI. Expansion of CD8+CD57+ cells had been shown by flow cytometry in the patients chosen for sequencing. All patients had severe acquired aplastic anemia diagnosed by International Study of Aplastic Anemia and Agranulocytosis and Camitta criteria. No patient had received any therapy when blood was sampled. The study deep-sequenced TCR repertoires of sorted CD4+ and CD8+ blood T cells from severe aplastic anemia patients and healthy subjects. Patients were enrolled in the USA under clinicaltrials.gov protocols 00001620, 01623167, 00001397, 00071045, 00081523 and 00961064. Ficoll-Paque density gradient centrifugation was used to isolate peripheral blood mononuclear cells. Before DNA extraction, CD4+ and CD8+ T cells were sorted with FACS or magnetic beads.

What the research found in general, with its limitations: Nearly 30 CD8+ CDR3 sequences were found in both patients and controls but appeared to be highly expressed in patients and within the immunodominant clones of the patients. Between patients and healthy controls, no significant difference in CD8+ Simpson's diversity was found (P=0.060).

Genomic DNA was used as template for profiling of TCR beta VDJ combinations and CDR3 sequences. An Illumina HiSeq 2000 was used for TCR repertoire sequencing. In the original analysis: TRBV/TRBJ rearrangement plots, CDR3 size and DJ length profiles, and Simpson's diversity index were used to assess repertoires. Whichever DNA sequence was most abundant in the deep sequencing data was defined as the immunodominant clone. CDR3 amino acid sequences were checked for sharing between subjects and were compared against published repertoires and the VDJdb database. The public sequencing data were trimmed at Q25 with fastp and processed into clonotypes with MiXCR by TCRdb, which kept only in-frame beta chains. Entries are consolidated by CDR3 protein sequence, retaining the most common genes and DNA. These V and J calls rely on TCRdb rather than the paper's analysis. This sample lists roughly 250,000 distinct CDR3 sequences; 70% to 85% were detected once. The biggest ten clones account for 40% to 55% of the sample.

The V gene is TRBV2 and the J gene is TRBJ2-2, with the D segment possibly TRBD1 or TRBD2, each aligning over 5 bases. The sample consisted of sorted CD4+, CD8+, or CD8+CD57+ T cells (not recorded which) from PBMCs. The TCR comes from a human donor with aplastic anemia. The DNA reads as follows: TGTGCCAGCAGTCAGGTACCTGGGGGACTGTTTTTT. Its protein reads: CASSQVPGGLFF.